The T cell receptor (beta chain) under discussion was sequenced for a study of blood T cell repertoires in COVID-19. This clone appeared a single time. In the original processing: Estimation of nucleated cell counts relied on the amplification of reference gene primers. Sequencing was performed with immunoSEQ multiplex PCR; in TCRdb, only in-frame clones are kept and a portion is missing. The V and J calls and clone size are taken from that table; D and trimming were inferred from the DNA. The sample yields over 200,000 clones, 82% seen once. The CDR3 consists of 13 residues. Trimming removed 10 bases from V and 11 bases from J; junction bases left unmatched: 16. Per germline, CDR1 SGHVS and CDR2 FQNEAQ.

Sequenced sample: PBMCs or T cells enriched from blood (not recorded which). The source of this sequence is a middle-aged man who had recovered from COVID-19. The chain has TRBV7-8 and TRBJ1-1, with TRBD1 matching over 7 bases. CDR3 DNA sequence: TGTGCCACCGGCGGAGGGACAGAACACCAGGCTTTCTTT. Translating gives CATGGGTEHQAFF.